This TCR beta chain appears in the sequencing data of a study of T cells in localized non-small cell lung cancer. V was trimmed by 3 bases and J by 2 bases, leaving 14 bases between them. This CDR3 comprises 15 residues. CDR1 and CDR2 (germline): SGHTA, FQGTGA. About this clone itself: The antigen is unknown.

The assay was immunoSEQ multiplex PCR, and TCRdb's table has in-frame clones only and misses some. The table includes about 59,000 clones, approximately 90% detected once. Study observations and caveats: Adjacent lung had a median about 55 of the 100 largest tumor clones.

The input for sequencing was peripheral blood, taken before any cancer treatment. The rearrangement uses TRBV7-3 and TRBJ2-7, with D maybe TRBD2 (6 bases). The receptor was isolated from a man aged 40-75 years with stage I lung adenocarcinoma. The CDR3 is CASSLEGPPAYEQYF. Here the CDR3 DNA reads TGTGCCAGCAGCTTGGAGGGGCCGCCTGCCTACGAGCAGTACTTC.